This T cell receptor (beta chain) appears in the sequencing data of a study of T cells after yellow fever vaccination (dated by TCRdb to 2018 to 2020). Study-level background: Libraries from fractions with low cell numbers were prepared with the SMART-Seq v4 Ultra Low Input RNA kit. To track T-cell clones before and after primary and booster YFV17D yellow fever vaccination, bulk TCR alpha and beta repertoires were sequenced longitudinally. Two healthy male donors, one aged 18 to 29 and one aged 30 to 40 years, made up the cohort. Blood was collected at multiple timepoints before and after primary and secondary immunization, and bulk PBMC replicates and cell subsets were isolated. General conclusions and limits of the study: A small fraction of clonotypes showed up in both the CD4 and CD8 compartments, probably as a result of convergent recombination. Because only a couple of donors were included in the study, the extent to which the findings can be generalized is limited. Computational filtering was needed because FACS-sorted repertoires could contain abundant contaminating clonotypes from the bulk population. Most clones expanded after primary vaccination (approximately 97% of CD4 and approximately 90% of CD8) were re-detected after the booster, suggesting that broad memory maintenance occurred. The secondary T-cell response was found to be weaker but faster than the primary response, with a peak reached on day 5 rather than on day 15.

TCR cDNA was synthesized by 5'RACE template switching, which introduced a universal primer site and unique molecular identifiers. Priming for cDNA synthesis came from both the TCR alpha and TCR beta constant segments. Two PCR steps were used to amplify libraries, with sample barcodes and sequencing adapters being added in the second step. Sequencing of the libraries was done on either Illumina HiSeq 2500 (2x100 bp) or NovaSeq (2x150 bp). As for the original processing: MIGEC was used to demultiplex reads and collapse the reads into UMI consensus sequences, and MiXCR was used for V(D)J alignment. Using edgeR on replicate PBMC samples, clonotypes were called vaccine-responding if FDR was below 0.01 and the log2 fold change was above 5 up to day 15. Each bulk clonotype received a CD4 or CD8 identity based on whether the sequenced CD4 or CD8 repertoire contained that clonotype at higher abundance. TCRdb passed the public sequencing reads through fastp at Q25 and MiXCR, retaining productive beta sequences. Every entry covers one CDR3 protein and lists the most common genes and DNA from its rows. TCRdb assigned the V and J calls; the authors' analysis was not used. For this sample the table gives fewer than 450,000 distinct CDR3 sequences, of which around 10% were detected only once. The leading ten clones occupy around 18% of the sample.

This clonotype was observed a few times. Its antigen is unknown. Per-base quality was not reported, and no clone a single base away is much larger than it. According to the study, the label for this sample's treatment or condition signals: live attenuated yellow fever vaccine strain. At every blood-draw timepoint, two biological replicates of bulk PBMCs were collected. A standard Ficoll-Paque protocol was used to isolate PBMCs from peripheral blood. RNA was extracted with TriZol from bulk PBMCs, CD4 and CD8 fractions, and dextramer-positive and dextramer-negative fractions. The source of this sequence is a man aged 18 to 30 who received the YFV17D yellow fever vaccine. The sequencing here drew on PBMCs, taken on the day of the first yellow fever vaccination.

Here is the DNA: TGCAGCGTTGTCCCCTGGGGCGGGCGGTTACAAGAGACCCAGTACTTC. Its coded protein is CSVVPWGGRLQETQYF. The receptor chain draws on TRBV29-1 and TRBJ2-5, with the D call perhaps TRBD1 or TRBD2, as 5 bases match in each case. V gives up 4 bases and J gives up 2 bases, and the segment between their germline ends measures 20 bases. According to the germline V gene, CDR1 reads SQVTM and CDR2 reads ANQGSEA. There are 16 amino acids in the CDR3, from cysteine to phenylalanine inclusive. The kept DNA is CDR3 alone, 48 bases in frame from the first base.